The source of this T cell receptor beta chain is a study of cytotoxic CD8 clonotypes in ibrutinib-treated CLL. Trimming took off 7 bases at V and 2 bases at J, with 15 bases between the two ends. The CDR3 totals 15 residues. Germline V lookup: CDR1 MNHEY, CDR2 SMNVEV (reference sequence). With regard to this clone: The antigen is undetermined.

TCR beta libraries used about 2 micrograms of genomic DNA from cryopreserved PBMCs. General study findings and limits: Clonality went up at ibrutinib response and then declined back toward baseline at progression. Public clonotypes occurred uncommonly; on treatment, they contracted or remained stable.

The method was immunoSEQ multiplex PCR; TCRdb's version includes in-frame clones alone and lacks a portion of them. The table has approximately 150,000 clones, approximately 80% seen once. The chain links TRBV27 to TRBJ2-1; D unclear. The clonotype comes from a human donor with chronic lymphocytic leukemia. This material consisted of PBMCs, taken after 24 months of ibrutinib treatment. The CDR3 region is CASKLGLTPYNEQFF. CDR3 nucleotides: TGTGCCAGCAAACTGGGCCTCACCCCCTACAATGAGCAGTTCTTC.